This record covers a single T cell receptor (beta chain). Its target is unknown. This record comes from a study of T cell repertoires in cytomegalovirus infection. Findings and caveats of the study: Predominance within the ex vivo response was attributable to HLA-C-restricted CMV-specific TCR beta clonotypes.

TCRdb re-derived calls from the reads in MiXCR, one entry per CDR3 protein. The sample records hundreds of thousands of distinct CDR3 sequences, 25% to 35% being singletons. The receptor comes from a human donor in good health (CMV status not recorded). Some clones in this sample may be carry-over from other donors' samples. The source material was cultured PBMCs, sampled from culture after CMV antigen stimulation.

CDR3 protein: CATSRALQVTETQYF. DNA of the CDR3: TGTGCCACCAGCAGGGCCCTTCAAGTTACGGAGACCCAGTACTTC. The chain joins TRBV15 to TRBJ2-5; no clear D. The V gene lost 3 bases and the J gene lost 5 bases, with 16 bases spanning the gap. Germline CDR1 is LNHNV and CDR2 is YYDKDF (reference sequence). The CDR3 covers 15 residues.